Listed below are T cell receptor beta chains from one sample, sequenced in a study of technical replicates of blood from a few donors. The method was immunoSEQ multiplex PCR; TCRdb's version includes in-frame clones alone and lacks a portion of them. The table records over 80,000 clones, approximately 96% of them present only once. Sequenced sample: T cells isolated from PBMCs. The receptor source for this set is a human donor in good health. Each CDR3 is given with its conserved first and last residue. D genes are given only for firm matches. A row's size may be missing; if present it is once, few, many or a size class.

NA	NA	TRBV6-5	TRBJ2-7	CASSSAGTEQYF	TGTGCCAGCAGTTCGGCAGGAACCGAGCAGTACTTC
TRBD2	once	TRBV9	TRBJ2-5	CASSVGGSTGETQYF	TGTGCCAGCAGCGTAGGCGGGAGCACGGGAGAGACCCAGTACTTC
NA	NA	TRBV4-2	TRBJ1-2	CASSQELRGGSYGYTF	TGTGCCAGCAGCCAAGAACTAAGGGGGGGGAGCTATGGCTACACCTTC
TRBD1	NA	TRBV29-1	TRBJ1-2	CSTSPGTGSYGYTF	TGCAGCACTAGTCCCGGGACAGGATCCTATGGCTACACCTTC
TRBD1	NA	TRBV10-3	TRBJ1-2	CAISEQFGTAGYTF	TGTGCCATCAGTGAGCAATTCGGGACAGCCGGCTACACCTTC
TRBD1	NA	TRBV9	TRBJ1-3	CASSVGQTRGNTIYF	TGTGCCAGCAGCGTGGGACAGACAAGGGGAAACACCATATATTTT
NA	NA	TRBV15	TRBJ2-3	CATSRDRRGFSTDTQYF	TGTGCCACCAGCAGAGATAGACGGGGTTTTAGCACAGATACGCAGTATTTT
NA	NA	TRBV5-4	TRBJ1-1	CASGLPRTANTEAFF	TGTGCCAGCGGACTTCCCCGAACAGCGAACACTGAAGCTTTCTTT
NA	NA	TRBV9	TRBJ2-3	CASSARRGRSTDTQYF	TGTGCCAGCAGCGCCCGACGGGGTCGGTCCACAGATACGCAGTATTTT
TRBD1	NA	TRBV5-1	TRBJ2-1	CASSSGGENNEQFF	TGCGCCAGCAGCTCAGGGGGCGAAAACAATGAGCAGTTCTTC
TRBD2	NA	TRBV9	TRBJ2-3	CASSAGLAFPFTDTQYF	TGTGCCAGCAGCGCCGGACTAGCGTTCCCATTCACAGATACGCAGTATTTT
NA	NA	TRBV5-1	TRBJ1-1	CASSLYSGTNTEAFF	TGCGCCAGCAGCTTGTACTCAGGGACTAACACTGAAGCTTTCTTT
TRBD1	NA	TRBV7-3	TRBJ2-3	CASSGTGVVADTQYF	TGTGCCAGCAGCGGGACAGGTGTCGTGGCAGATACGCAGTATTTT
NA	NA	TRBV7-9	TRBJ2-3	CASRGGTDTQYF	TGTGCCAGCAGGGGCGGCACAGATACGCAGTATTTT
NA	NA	TRBV15	TRBJ2-1	CATSVYREYNEQFF	TGTGCCACCAGCGTTTATAGAGAATACAATGAGCAGTTCTTC
NA	NA	TRBV29-1	TRBJ2-5	CSADPTGWETQYF	TGCAGCGCCGACCCCACGGGATGGGAGACCCAGTACTTC
TRBD2	NA	TRBV13	TRBJ2-3	CASSFLAGVGTDTQYF	TGTGCCAGCAGCTTTCTAGCGGGAGTAGGCACAGATACGCAGTATTTT
NA	NA	TRBV7-9	TRBJ1-5	CASSSGEGIQPQHF	TGTGCCAGCAGCTCAGGGGAGGGAATACAGCCCCAGCATTTT
TRBD1	NA	TRBV19	TRBJ1-5	CASRGQLYSNQPQHF	TGTGCCAGTAGGGGACAGCTTTATAGCAATCAGCCCCAGCATTTT
NA	NA	TRBV7-9	TRBJ2-7	CASSSSTDLETYEQYF	TGTGCCAGCAGCTCGAGCACAGACCTCGAGACCTACGAGCAGTACTTC
NA	NA	TRBV7-9	TRBJ2-2	CASWLSGELFF	TGTGCCAGCTGGCTCAGCGGGGAGCTGTTTTTT
NA	NA	TRBV2	TRBJ1-1	CASSSTVGNTEAFF	TGTGCCAGCAGTTCGACAGTCGGGAACACTGAAGCTTTCTTT